This T cell receptor (beta chain) came from a study of cytomegalovirus exposure and HLA in healthy donors. Findings and limits, study-wide: Productive rates of about 87% or about 30% were seen for most TCR beta V segments in an earlier analysis.

The PCR contained 60 Vbeta and 13 Jbeta primers. The method was immunoSEQ multiplex PCR; TCRdb's version includes in-frame clones alone and lacks a portion of them. The sample shows around 120,000 clones, approximately 72% of them seen only once. With regard to this clone: The antigen is undetermined.

Losses at the gene ends were 6 bases for V and 1 base for J; bases not matched to a gene: 4. The CDR3 is made up of 15 amino acids. Germline CDR1 reads SNHLY; CDR2 reads FYNNEI. This receptor was obtained from a woman aged 50 to 65 in good health and CMV-seropositive. This rearrangement joins TRBV2 to TRBJ1-5, with 9 bases fitting TRBD1. The sample taken for sequencing was PBMCs. The CDR3 DNA is TGTGCCAGCAGGATAGGACAGGGGAGCAATCAGCCCCAGCATTTT. Protein product: CASRIGQGSNQPQHF.